This TCR beta chain stems from a study of spatial heterogeneity in lung cancer (dated by TCRdb to between 2017 and 2020). General notes on the study: Beta-chain transcripts were consistently detected in greater numbers than alpha-chain transcripts, which likely reflects a higher abundance of beta-chain transcripts. Both alpha and beta chains were TCR-sequenced in samples taken at surgery, namely 220 tumor regions, under 80 matched nontumor lung samples and 50 to 60 PBMC samples. The study quantitatively compared TCR alpha and beta repertoires across multiple tumor regions, matched nontumor lung and blood in non-small cell lung cancer. In the raw uncorrected reads, each unique combination of TCR and UMI appeared more than ten times on average. Nonsynonymous mutation counts, determined by whole-exome sequencing of tumor tissue, were related to TCR repertoire features.

The time point label corresponds to: sample taken at primary tumor resection. Without any cell sorting, TCR sequencing was performed on whole RNA extracted either from tumor and nontumor lung tissue or from cryopreserved PBMC samples. Samples were obtained from fewer than 80 patients with early-stage, untreated non-small cell lung cancer from the lung TRACERx cohort. Only patients with enough RNA available from two or more tumor regions were chosen for TCR sequencing. Tumor and adjacent nontumor lung specimens were reviewed by a lung pathologist before selection. Only a few counts were recorded for this clonotype. Its target antigen remains unknown. There are no base qualities to consult, and no much larger clone falls within one base. Results and caveats for the whole study, not just this receptor: Additional single-cell paired TCR alpha and beta sequencing was considered necessary to confirm, at a functional level, the hypothesis that regional TCRs recognize regional mutations.

The receptor library was made with 5' RACE. Sequencing was performed on a NextSeq 500. To allow correction of PCR and sequencing errors, the TCR library protocol tagged every TCR cDNA molecule with a unique molecular identifier. The paper's data handling went like this. Decombinator tools were used for TCR identification, UMI-based error correction and CDR3 extraction. TCRs above a frequency of 2 per 1,000, corresponding to the top 1% of the tumor frequency distribution, were defined as expanded. Renyi diversity was calculated using the R vegan package after each repertoire was subsampled 100 times to 5,000 TCRs. CDR3 similarity networks were constructed using string-kernel similarity of amino acid triplets, with links drawn between CDR3s whose pairwise similarity was above 0.82. TCRdb took the public reads, trimmed them with fastp at Q25, ran MiXCR for clone calling and kept in-frame beta chains. Each entry merges the rows of one CDR3 protein and shows their most common DNA and genes. Clone size and V and J calls follow TCRdb, not the original study. In this sample the table shows 9,500 to 15,000 distinct CDR3 sequences, 6.2% of which occur a single time. The biggest ten clones account for 10% of the sample.

Looking up the germline V gene yields CDR1 SNHLY and CDR2 FYNNEI. Trimming accounts for 7 bases at V and 3 bases at J, while the number of junction bases matched to no gene is 9. The CDR3, from cysteine to phenylalanine, totals 15 residues. Only the CDR3 portion is preserved as DNA: 45 bases, with reading frame beginning at the first base. The starting material was normal lung tissue next to the tumor, obtained at surgery. The clonotype was recovered from a male donor with early-stage non-small cell lung cancer. The chain links TRBV2 with TRBJ2-1; TRBD2 matches 7 bases in the middle. The CDR3 is CASMESGMGYNEQFF. The DNA is TGTGCCAGCATGGAAAGCGGGATGGGCTACAATGAGCAGTTCTTC.